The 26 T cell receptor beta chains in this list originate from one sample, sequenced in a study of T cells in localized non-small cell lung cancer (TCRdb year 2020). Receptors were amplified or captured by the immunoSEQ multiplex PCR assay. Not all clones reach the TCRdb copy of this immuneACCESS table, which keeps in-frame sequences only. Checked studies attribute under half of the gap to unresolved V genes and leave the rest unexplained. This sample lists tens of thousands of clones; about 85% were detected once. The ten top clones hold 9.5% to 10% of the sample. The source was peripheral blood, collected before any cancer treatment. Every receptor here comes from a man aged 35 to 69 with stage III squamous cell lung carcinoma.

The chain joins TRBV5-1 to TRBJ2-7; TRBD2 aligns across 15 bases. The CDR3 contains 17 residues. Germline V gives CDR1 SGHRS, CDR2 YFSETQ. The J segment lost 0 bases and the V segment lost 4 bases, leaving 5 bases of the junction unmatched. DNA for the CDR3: TGCGCCAGCAGCACCGGACTAGCGGGAGGGTTCTCCTACGAGCAGTACTTC. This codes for CASSTGLAGGFSYEQYF.

CDR3 sequence (DNA): TGTGCCAGCAGCTCGACAGAACTCCTATCTGGAAACACCATATATTTT. Its translation is CASSSTELLSGNTIYF. The rearrangement joins TRBV7-9 to TRBJ1-3, with D perhaps matching TRBD1 (5 bases). The V and J ends lost 4 bases and 1 base respectively, with 14 bases between them. Germline assignment: CDR1 SEHNR and CDR2 FQNEAQ (reference sequence). This CDR3 comprises 16 residues.

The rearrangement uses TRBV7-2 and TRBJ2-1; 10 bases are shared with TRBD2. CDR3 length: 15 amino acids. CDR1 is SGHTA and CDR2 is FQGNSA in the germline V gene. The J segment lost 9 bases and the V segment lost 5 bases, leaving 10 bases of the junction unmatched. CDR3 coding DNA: TGTGCCAGCAGCCCCAGCGGGGGGGCCAGGTTTGAGCAGTTCTTC. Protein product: CASSPSGGARFEQFF.

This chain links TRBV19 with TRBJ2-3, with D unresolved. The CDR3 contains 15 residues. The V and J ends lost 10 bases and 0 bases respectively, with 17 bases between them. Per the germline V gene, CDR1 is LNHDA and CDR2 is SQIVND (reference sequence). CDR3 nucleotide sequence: TGTGCCACCTCAATGACCGGTGCTAGCACAGATACGCAGTATTTT. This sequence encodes CATSMTGASTDTQYF.

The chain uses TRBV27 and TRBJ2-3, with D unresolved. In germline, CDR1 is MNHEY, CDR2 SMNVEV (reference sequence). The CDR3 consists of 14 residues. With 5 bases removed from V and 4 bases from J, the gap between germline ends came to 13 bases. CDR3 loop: CASSVPLYADTQYF. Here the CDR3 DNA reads TGTGCCAGCAGTGTACCTTTATATGCAGATACGCAGTATTTT.

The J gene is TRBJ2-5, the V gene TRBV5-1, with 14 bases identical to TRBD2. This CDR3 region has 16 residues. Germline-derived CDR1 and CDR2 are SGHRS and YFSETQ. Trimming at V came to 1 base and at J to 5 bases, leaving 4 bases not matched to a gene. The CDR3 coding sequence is TGCGCCAGCAGCTTGCTCGGACTAGCGGGGGGCGAGACCCAGTACTTC. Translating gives CASSLLGLAGGETQYF.

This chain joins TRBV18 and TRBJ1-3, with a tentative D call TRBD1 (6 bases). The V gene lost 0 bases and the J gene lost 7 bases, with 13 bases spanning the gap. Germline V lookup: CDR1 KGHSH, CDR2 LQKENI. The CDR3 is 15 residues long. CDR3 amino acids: CASSPPSEQGNTIYF. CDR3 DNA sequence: TGTGCCAGCTCACCACCAAGTGAACAGGGTAACACCATATATTTT.

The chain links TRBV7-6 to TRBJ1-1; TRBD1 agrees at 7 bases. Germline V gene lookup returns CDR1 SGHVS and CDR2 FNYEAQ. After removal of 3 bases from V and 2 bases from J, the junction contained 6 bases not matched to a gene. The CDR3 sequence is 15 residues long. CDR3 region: CASSFNRGRNTEAFF. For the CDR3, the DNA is TGTGCCAGCAGCTTTAACAGGGGCCGAAACACTGAAGCTTTCTTT.

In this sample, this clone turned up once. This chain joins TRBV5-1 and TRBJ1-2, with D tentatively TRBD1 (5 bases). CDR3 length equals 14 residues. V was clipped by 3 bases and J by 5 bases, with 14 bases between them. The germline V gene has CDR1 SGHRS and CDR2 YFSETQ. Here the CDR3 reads CASSSGGTEYGYTF. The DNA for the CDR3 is TGCGCCAGCAGCTCTGGCGGGACGGAGTATGGCTACACCTTC.

The CDR3 nucleotides are TGTGCCAGCAGCGGACCCTCAGGGGCAGATACGCAGTATTTT. Its protein is CASSGPSGADTQYF. This chain links TRBV5-4 with TRBJ2-3; tentatively, D is TRBD1 (6 bases). Deletions cut 4 bases from V and 4 bases from J, with 13 bases between. Per germline, CDR1 SGHNT and CDR2 YYREEE (reference sequence). This CDR3 is built from 14 residues.

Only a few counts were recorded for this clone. The CDR3 reads CASSVEYSYNEQFF. In DNA, the CDR3 is TGTGCCAGCAGCGTAGAATACTCCTACAATGAGCAGTTCTTC. The V gene is TRBV6-4, the J gene TRBJ2-1, with no clear D. The CDR3 runs 14 residues. The V end was cut by 6 bases, the J end by 0 bases, with 9 bases between. Germline V gene lookup returns CDR1 MRHNA and CDR2 SNTAGT.

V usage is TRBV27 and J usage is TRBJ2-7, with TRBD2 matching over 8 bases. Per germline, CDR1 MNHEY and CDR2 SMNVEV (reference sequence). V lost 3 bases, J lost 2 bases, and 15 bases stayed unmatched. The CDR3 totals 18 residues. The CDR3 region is CASSFRPGSGSSPYEQYF. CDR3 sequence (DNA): TGTGCCAGCAGTTTTCGTCCCGGCAGCGGGAGCTCCCCCTACGAGCAGTACTTC.

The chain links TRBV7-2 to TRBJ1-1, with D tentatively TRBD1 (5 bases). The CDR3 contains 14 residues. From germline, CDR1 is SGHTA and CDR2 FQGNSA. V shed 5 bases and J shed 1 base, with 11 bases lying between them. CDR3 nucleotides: TGTGCCAGCAGCGTCAGGGAGGGGAACACTGAAGCTTTCTTT. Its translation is CASSVREGNTEAFF.

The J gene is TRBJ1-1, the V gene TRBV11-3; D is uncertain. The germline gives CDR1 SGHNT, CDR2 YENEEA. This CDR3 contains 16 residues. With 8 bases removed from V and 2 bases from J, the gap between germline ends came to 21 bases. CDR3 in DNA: TGTGCCAGCTTCGTGTCCTGGGCGGGGTTAAACACTGAAGCTTTCTTT. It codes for CASFVSWAGLNTEAFF.

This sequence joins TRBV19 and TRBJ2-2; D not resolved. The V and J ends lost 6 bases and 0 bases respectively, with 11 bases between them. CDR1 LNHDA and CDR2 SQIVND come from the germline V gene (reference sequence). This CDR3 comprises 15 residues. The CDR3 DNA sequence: TGTGCCAGTAGGCGAGACAACGCGAACACCGGGGAGCTGTTTTTT. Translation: CASRRDNANTGELFF.

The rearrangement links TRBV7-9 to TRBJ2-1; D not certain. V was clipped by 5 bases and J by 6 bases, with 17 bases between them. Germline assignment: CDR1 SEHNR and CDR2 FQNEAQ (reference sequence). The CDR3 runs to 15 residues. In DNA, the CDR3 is TGTGCCAGCAGCGGAGTTCTAGGTGGGTCCAATGAGCAGTTCTTC. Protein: CASSGVLGGSNEQFF. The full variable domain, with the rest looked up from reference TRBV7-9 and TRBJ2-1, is DTGVSQNPRHKITKRGQNVTFRCDPISEHNRLYWYRQTLGQGPEFLTYFQNEAQLEKSRLLSDRFSAERPKGSFSTLEIQRTEQGDSAMYLCASSGVLGGSNEQFFGPGTRLTVL.

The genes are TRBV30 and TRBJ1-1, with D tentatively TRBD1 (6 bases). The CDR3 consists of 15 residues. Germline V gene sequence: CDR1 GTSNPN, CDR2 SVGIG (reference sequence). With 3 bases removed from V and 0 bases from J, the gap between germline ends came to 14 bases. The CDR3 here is CAWRLPGVMNTEAFF. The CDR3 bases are TGTGCCTGGAGGCTGCCAGGGGTCATGAACACTGAAGCTTTCTTT.

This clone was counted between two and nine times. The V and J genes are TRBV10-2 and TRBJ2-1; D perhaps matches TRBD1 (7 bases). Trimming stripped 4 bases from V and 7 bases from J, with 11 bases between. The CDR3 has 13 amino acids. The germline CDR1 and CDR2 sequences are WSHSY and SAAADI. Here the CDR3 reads CASSVAGGNEQFF. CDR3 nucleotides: TGCGCCAGCAGTGTGGCAGGGGGGAATGAGCAGTTCTTC.

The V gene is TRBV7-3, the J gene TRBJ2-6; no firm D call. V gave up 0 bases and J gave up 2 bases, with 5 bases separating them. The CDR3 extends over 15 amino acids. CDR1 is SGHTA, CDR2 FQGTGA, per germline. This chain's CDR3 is CASSLTQAGANVLTF. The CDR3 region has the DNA TGTGCCAGCAGCTTAACACAAGCTGGGGCCAACGTCCTGACTTTC.

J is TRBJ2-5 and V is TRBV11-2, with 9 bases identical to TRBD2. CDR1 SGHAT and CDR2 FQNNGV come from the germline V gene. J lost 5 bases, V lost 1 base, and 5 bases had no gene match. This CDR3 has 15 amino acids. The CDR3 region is CASSLAGGRAETQYF. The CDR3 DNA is TGTGCCAGCAGCTTAGCAGGCGGGAGGGCGGAGACCCAGTACTTC.

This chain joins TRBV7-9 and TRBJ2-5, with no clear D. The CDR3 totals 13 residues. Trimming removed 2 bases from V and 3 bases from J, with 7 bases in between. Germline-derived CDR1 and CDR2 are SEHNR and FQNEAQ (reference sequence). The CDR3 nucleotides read TGTGCCAGCAGCTTACTAGGGAAAGAGACCCAGTACTTC. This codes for CASSLLGKETQYF.

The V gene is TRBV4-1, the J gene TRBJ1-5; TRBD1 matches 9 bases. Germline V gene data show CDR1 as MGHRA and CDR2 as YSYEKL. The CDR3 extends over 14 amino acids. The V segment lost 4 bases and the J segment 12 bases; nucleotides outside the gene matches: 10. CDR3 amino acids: CASSPHTGTGSQHF. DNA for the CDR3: TGCGCCAGCAGCCCCCACACGGGGACAGGGAGCCAGCATTTT.

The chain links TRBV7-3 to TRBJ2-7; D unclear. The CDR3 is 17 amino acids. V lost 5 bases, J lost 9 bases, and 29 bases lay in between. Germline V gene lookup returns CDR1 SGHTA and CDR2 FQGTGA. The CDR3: CASSPPSRTFHYTMQYV. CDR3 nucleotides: TGTGCCAGCAGCCCCCCAAGCCGTACCTTTCACTATACGATGCAGTACGTC.

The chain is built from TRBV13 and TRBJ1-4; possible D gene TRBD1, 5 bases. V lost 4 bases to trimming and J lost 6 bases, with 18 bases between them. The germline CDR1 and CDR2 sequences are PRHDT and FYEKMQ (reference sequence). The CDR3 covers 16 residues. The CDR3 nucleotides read TGTGCCAGCAGCTGGAGACGTACAGGTCGTGATGAAAAACTGTTTTTT. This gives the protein CASSWRRTGRDEKLFF. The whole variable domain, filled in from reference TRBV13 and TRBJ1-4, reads AAGVIQSPRHLIKEKRETATLKCYPIPRHDTVYWYQQGPGQDPQFLISFYEKMQSDKGSIPDRFSAQQFSDYHSELNMSSLELGDSALYFCASSWRRTGRDEKLFFGSGTQLSVL.

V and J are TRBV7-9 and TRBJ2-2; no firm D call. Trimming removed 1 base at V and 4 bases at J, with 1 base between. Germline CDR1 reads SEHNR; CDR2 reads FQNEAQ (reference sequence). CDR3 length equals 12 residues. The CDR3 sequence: CASSLGTGELFF. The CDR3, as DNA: TGTGCCAGCAGCTTAGGCACCGGGGAGCTGTTTTTT.

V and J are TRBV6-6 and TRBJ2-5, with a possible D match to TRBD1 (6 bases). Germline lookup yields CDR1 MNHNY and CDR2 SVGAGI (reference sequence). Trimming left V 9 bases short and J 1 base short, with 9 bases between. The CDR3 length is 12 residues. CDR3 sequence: CASRTAQETQYF. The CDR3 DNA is TGTGCCAGTAGGACAGCCCAAGAGACCCAGTACTTC.